Sequencing of this T cell receptor beta chain was carried out in a study of blood T cell repertoires in COVID-19. At the level of the study: PBMCs, B-cell-depleted T cells, or T cells provided the cDNA or gDNA that made up the material.

CDR3 size: 19 residues. Germline CDR1 SGHDT, CDR2 YYEEEE. The trim removed 4 bases at V and 8 bases at J, leaving 22 bases unmatched. Authors' analysis steps: Nucleated cell counts were estimated from reference gene primer amplification. Data came from immunoSEQ multiplex PCR; TCRdb stores just in-frame clones and leaves some out. The V and J calls and clone size were taken over from that table, and D and trimming were inferred from the DNA. Of about 110,000 clones listed, 75% to 95% are singletons. V gene TRBV5-6 combines with J gene TRBJ2-1; 9 bases agree with TRBD2. Material for sequencing was peripheral blood. This receptor was obtained from a woman aged 25 to 39 with acute or convalescent COVID-19. The CDR3 DNA reads as TGTGCCAGCAGCCCGCTGATCGATAGTAGCGGGGGTTTCCCCGATGAGCAGTTCTTC. Translation gives CASSPLIDSSGGFPDEQFF.